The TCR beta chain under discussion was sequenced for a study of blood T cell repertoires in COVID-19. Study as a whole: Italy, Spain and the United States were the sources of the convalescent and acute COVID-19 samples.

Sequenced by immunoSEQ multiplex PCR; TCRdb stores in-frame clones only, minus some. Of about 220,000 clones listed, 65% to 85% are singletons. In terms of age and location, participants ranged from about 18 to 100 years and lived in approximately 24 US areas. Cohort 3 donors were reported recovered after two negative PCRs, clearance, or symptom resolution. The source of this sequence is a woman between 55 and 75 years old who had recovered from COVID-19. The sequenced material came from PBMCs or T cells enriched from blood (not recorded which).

CDR3 nucleotide sequence: TGTGCCAGCAGCTTAGTAGTTCAAAGGGGTGGCGCTGAAGCTTTCTTT. This encodes CASSLVVQRGGAEAFF. The V gene is TRBV7-2, the J gene TRBJ1-1; maybe TRBD1 (5 bases). Germline V gene data show CDR1 as SGHTA and CDR2 as FQGNSA. This CDR3 contains 16 residues. V was clipped by 1 base and J by 6 bases, with 18 bases between them.